The T cell receptor (beta chain) described here comes from a study of T cell clonality in common variable immunodeficiency. Study-level results: Compared with healthy controls, CVID subjects showed increased TCRbeta clonality, mostly in about a third.

This clone was seen at least ten times. What it binds is unknown. Coverage ceases 3 residues before the CDR3 finishes, and the germline J gene fills in the end. Most patients and controls had Caucasian heritage. Heparinized whole blood, 5 to 8 ml, came from each donor. TCRdb's copy holds only in-frame clones and misses some; the assay was immunoSEQ multiplex PCR. The data show about 66,000 clones, with none appearing a single time. This CDR3 is 14 amino acids long. V lost 0 bases to trimming and J lost 4 bases, with 10 bases between them. CDR1 and CDR2 from the germline V gene are GTSNPN and SVGIG (reference sequence).

The receptor comes from a person aged 18 to 69 in good health. This chain joins TRBV30 and TRBJ1-5; D is ambiguous. The sample comprised peripheral blood mononuclear cells. CDR3 sequence reads: CAWSVLQENQPQHF. The CDR3 bases that were read are TGTGCCTGGAGTGTACTTCAGGAAAATCAGCCC. Variable domain in full (rest from reference TRBV30 and TRBJ1-5): SQTIHQWPATLVQPVGSPLSLECTVEGTSNPNLYWYRQAAGRGLQLLFYSVGIGQISSEVPQNLSASRPQDRQFILSSKKLLLSDSGFYLCAWSVLQENQPQHFGDGTRLSIL.